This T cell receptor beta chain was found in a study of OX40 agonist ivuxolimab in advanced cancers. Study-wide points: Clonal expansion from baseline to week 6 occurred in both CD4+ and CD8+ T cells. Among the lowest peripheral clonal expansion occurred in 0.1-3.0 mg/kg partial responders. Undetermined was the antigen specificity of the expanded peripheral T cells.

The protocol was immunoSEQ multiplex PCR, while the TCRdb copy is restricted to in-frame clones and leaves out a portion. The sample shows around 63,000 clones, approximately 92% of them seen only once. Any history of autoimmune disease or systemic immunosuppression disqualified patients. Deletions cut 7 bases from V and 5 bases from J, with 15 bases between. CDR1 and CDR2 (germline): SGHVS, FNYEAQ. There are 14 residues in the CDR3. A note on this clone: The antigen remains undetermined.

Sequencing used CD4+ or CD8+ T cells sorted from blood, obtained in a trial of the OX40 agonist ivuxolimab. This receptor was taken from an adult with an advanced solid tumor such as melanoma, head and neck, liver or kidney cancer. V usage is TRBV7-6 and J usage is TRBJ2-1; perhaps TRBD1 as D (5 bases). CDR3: CASTLYQGDNEQFF. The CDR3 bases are TGTGCCAGCACCCTATATCAGGGCGACAATGAGCAGTTCTTC. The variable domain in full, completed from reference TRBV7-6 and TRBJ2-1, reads GAGVSQSPRYKVTKRGQDVALRCDPISGHVSLYWYRQALGQGPEFLTYFNYEAQQDKSGLPNDRFSAERPEGSISTLTIQRTEQRDSAMYRCASTLYQGDNEQFFGPGTRLTVL.